One and the same sample provided the 14 T cell receptor beta chains below, sequenced in a study of monozygotic twins with inflammatory bowel disease. Reprocessing the 5' RACE reads, TCRdb reports a single entry for every CDR3 protein and omits DNA. This table lists approximately 40,000 distinct CDR3 sequences. The sample was blood. The receptors were gathered from a human donor with ulcerative colitis or Crohn's disease, or a healthy co-twin of an affected twin (not recorded which).

V and J are TRBV12-1 and TRBJ2-1. TRBV12-1 is assigned pseudogene status. The CDR3 has 16 residues. This CDR3 reads CASSFSSLGSYNEQFF.

The chain recombines TRBV29-1 with TRBJ1-1; TCRdb's D gene call, TRBD1, goes unchecked for lack of DNA. This CDR3 comprises 12 residues. Germline CDR1 is SQVTM and CDR2 is ANQGSEA. The CDR3 loop reads CSAKAGGTEAFF.

This chain's CDR3 is CSVGAGAGARGNTIYF. This sequence joins TRBV29-1 and TRBJ1-3; TCRdb's D call, TRBD1, is unchecked because there is no DNA. The CDR3 runs to 16 residues. Germline CDR1 reads SQVTM; CDR2 reads ANQGSEA.

V gene TRBV29-1 combines with J gene TRBJ1-1; TCRdb picks TRBD1, but there is no DNA to check that call. Germline CDR1 SQVTM, CDR2 ANQGSEA. The length of the CDR3 is 12 residues. The CDR3 spells CSALGGPTEAFF.

The V and J genes are TRBV21-1 and TRBJ2-7. TRBV21-1 is marked as a pseudogene. The CDR3 runs to 15 residues. The CDR3 is CASSKEDGLPYEQYF.

The chain couples TRBV6-6 to TRBJ1-1. The CDR3 is 13 residues long. Germline lookup yields CDR1 MNHNY and CDR2 SVGAGI (reference sequence). CDR3 region: CASTRKMNTEAFF.

This clonotype counts as medium-sized by frequency. This rearrangement joins TRBV20-1 to TRBJ2-7; TCRdb proposes TRBD1, but this gene call is untestable without DNA. This CDR3 comprises 13 residues. Per the germline V gene, CDR1 is DFQATT and CDR2 is SNEGSKA (reference sequence). CDR3 sequence: CSARTGFSYEQYF.

The V call is TRBV28, the J call TRBJ1-2. This CDR3 spans 14 amino acids. The germline CDR1 and CDR2 sequences are MDHEN and SYDVKM. CDR3 loop: CASTPARTGYGYTF.

This sequence joins TRBV28 and TRBJ2-2. The length of the CDR3 is 15 residues. In germline, CDR1 is MDHEN, CDR2 SYDVKM. CDR3 in amino acids: CASSLSWFRPGELFF. The full variable domain, rest sourced from reference TRBV28 and TRBJ2-2, is DVKVTQSSRYLVKRTGEKVFLECVQDMDHENMFWYRQDPGLGLRLIYFSYDVKMKEKGDIPEGYSVSREKKERFSLILESASTNQTSMYLCASSLSWFRPGELFFGEGSRLTVL.

The gene calls are TRBV10-2 and TRBJ1-2. The CDR3 is 14 residues long. Germline lookup yields CDR1 WSHSY and CDR2 SAAADI. The CDR3 sequence is CASRKSAANYGYTF.

The chain employs TRBV20-1 and TRBJ1-2. The V gene's germline CDR1 is DFQATT and CDR2 SNEGSKA (reference sequence). The CDR3 runs to 13 residues. CDR3: CSARDRRAYGYTF.

The gene calls are TRBV10-3 and TRBJ1-2. The V gene's germline CDR1 is ENHRY and CDR2 SYGVKD. This CDR3 spans 15 amino acids. CDR3 protein: CAISEGVEGLNGYTF.

V gene TRBV14 combines with J gene TRBJ1-2; TCRdb's D call of TRBD1 is untestable without DNA. From germline, CDR1 is SGHDN and CDR2 FVKESK. The CDR3 is 15 amino acids. CDR3 protein: CASSQDATVAYGYTF.

The V call is TRBV7-2, the J call TRBJ1-2; TCRdb proposes TRBD1, but this gene call is untestable without DNA. CDR3 length equals 16 residues. Germline CDR1 SGHTA, CDR2 FQGNSA. This chain's CDR3 is CASSLASALDNYGYTF.